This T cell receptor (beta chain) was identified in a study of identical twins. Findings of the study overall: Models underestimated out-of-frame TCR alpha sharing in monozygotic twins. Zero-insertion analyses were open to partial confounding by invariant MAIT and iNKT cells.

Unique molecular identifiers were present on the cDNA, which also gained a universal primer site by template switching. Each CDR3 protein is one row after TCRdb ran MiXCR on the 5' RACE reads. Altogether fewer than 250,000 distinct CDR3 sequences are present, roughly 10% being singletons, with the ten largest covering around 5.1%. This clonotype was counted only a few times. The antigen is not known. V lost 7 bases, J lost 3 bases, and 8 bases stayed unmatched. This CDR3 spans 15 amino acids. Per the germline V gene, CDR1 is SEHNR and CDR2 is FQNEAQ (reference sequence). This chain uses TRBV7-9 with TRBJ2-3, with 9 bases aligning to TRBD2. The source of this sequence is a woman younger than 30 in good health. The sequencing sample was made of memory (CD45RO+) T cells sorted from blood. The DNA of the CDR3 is TGTGCCAGCACCCTATCTAGCGGGAAGACAGATACGCAGTATTTT. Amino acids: CASTLSSGKTDTQYF. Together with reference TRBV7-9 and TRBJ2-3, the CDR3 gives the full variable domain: DTGVSQNPRHKITKRGQNVTFRCDPISEHNRLYWYRQTLGQGPEFLTYFQNEAQLEKSRLLSDRFSAERPKGSFSTLEIQRTEQGDSAMYLCASTLSSGKTDTQYFGPGTRLTVL.